The clone carrying this T cell receptor beta chain was seen once. This entry belongs to a study of blood T cell repertoires in COVID-19. On the study more broadly: Donors in the United States, Italy and Spain gave samples during acute or convalescent COVID-19.

Sequencing used immunoSEQ multiplex PCR; TCRdb keeps in-frame clones, though not all of them. The sample has a few hundred thousand clones, over 75% seen once. The V end was cut by 8 bases, the J end by 10 bases, with 14 bases between. CDR3 size: 12 residues. From germline, CDR1 is LNHNV and CDR2 YYDKDF (reference sequence). Residents of under 25 US areas, aged about 18 to 89 years, made up the participants. Categorization into cohorts depended on clinical history that participants reported. This rearrangement joins TRBV15 to TRBJ1-4; weak D call: TRBD1 (6 bases). The sequenced material came from PBMCs or T cells enriched from blood (not recorded which). The TCR originated in a woman younger than 45 who had recovered from COVID-19. The CDR3 nucleotides read TGTGCCACCGGACAGCCGGGGGGAAAACTGTTTTTT. Protein product: CATGQPGGKLFF.